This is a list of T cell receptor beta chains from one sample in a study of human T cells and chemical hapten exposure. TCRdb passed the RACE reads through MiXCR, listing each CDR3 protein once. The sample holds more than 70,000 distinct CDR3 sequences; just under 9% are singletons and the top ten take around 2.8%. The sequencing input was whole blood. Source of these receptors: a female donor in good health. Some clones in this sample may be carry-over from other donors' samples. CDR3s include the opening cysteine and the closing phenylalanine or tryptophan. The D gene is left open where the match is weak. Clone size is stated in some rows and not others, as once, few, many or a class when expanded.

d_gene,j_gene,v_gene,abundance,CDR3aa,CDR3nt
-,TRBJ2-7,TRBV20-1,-,CSGDPKNEQYF,TGCAGTGGGGACCCTAAGAACGAGCAGTACTTC
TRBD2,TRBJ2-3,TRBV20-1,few,CSAEAGGGTDTQYF,TGCAGTGCCGAGGCGGGAGGGGGCACAGATACGCAGTATTTT
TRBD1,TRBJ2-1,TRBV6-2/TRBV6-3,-,CASSPSGQGSYNEQFF,TGTGCCAGCAGCCCATCCGGACAGGGCTCCTACAATGAGCAGTTCTTC
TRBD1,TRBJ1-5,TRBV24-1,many,CATSEGTVQNQPQHF,TGTGCCACCAGTGAAGGGACAGTGCAAAATCAGCCCCAGCATTTT
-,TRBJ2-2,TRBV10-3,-,CAISEPGELFF,TGTGCCATCAGTGAACCCGGGGAGCTGTTTTTT
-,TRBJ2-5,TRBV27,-,CASSGGETQYF,TGTGCCAGCAGCGGAGGAGAGACCCAGTACTTC
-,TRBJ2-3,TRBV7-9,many,CASSLGPDTQYF,TGTGCCAGCAGCTTAGGACCAGATACGCAGTATTTT
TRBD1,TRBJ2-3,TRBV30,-,CAWRRDRQDTQYF,TGTGCCTGGAGAAGGGACAGGCAAGATACGCAGTATTTT
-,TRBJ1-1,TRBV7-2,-,CASSLRAVPRRTEAFF,TGTGCCAGCAGCTTAAGGGCAGTCCCAAGGAGGACTGAAGCTTTCTTT
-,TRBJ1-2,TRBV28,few,CASSLPQDTSNYGYTF,TGTGCCAGCAGTTTACCCCAGGACACCTCTAACTATGGCTACACCTTC
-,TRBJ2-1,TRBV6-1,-,CASSEAFPGVARNEQFF,TGTGCCAGCAGTGAAGCGTTCCCGGGAGTAGCACGCAATGAGCAGTTCTTC
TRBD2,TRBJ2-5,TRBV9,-,CASSVEVSFAGAGETQYF,TGTGCCAGCAGCGTAGAAGTAAGCTTTGCGGGAGCGGGGGAGACCCAGTACTTC
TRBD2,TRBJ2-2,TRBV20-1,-,CSASSGVNTGELFF,TGCAGTGCTAGTAGCGGGGTCAACACCGGGGAGCTGTTTTTT
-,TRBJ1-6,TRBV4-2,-,CASSQEGQNNSPLHF,TGTGCCAGCAGCCAAGAGGGGCAGAATAATTCACCCCTCCACTTT
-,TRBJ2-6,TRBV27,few,CATGGGSGANVLTF,TGTGCCACCGGAGGGGGCTCTGGGGCCAACGTCCTGACTTTC
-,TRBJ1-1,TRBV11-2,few,CASSLIGGGDTEAFF,TGTGCCAGCAGCTTAATTGGGGGCGGGGACACTGAAGCTTTCTTT
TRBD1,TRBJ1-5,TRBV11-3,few,CASNRTGRGQPQHF,TGTGCCAGCAACCGGACAGGGCGCGGGCAGCCCCAGCATTTT
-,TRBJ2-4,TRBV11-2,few,CASSLGTIQYF,TGTGCCAGCAGCTTAGGTACCATTCAGTACTTC
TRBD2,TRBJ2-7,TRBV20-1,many,CSARPFSQRDSPEQYF,TGCAGTGCTAGGCCCTTTTCACAGCGGGACTCACCCGAGCAGTACTTC
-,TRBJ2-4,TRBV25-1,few,CASSDQVGIQYF,TGTGCCAGCAGTGATCAAGTGGGCATTCAGTACTTC
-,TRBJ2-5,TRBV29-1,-,CSVLSGEETQYF,TGCAGCGTTCTCTCAGGGGAGGAGACCCAGTACTTC
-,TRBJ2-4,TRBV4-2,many,CASSQAGAKNIQYF,TGTGCCAGCAGCCAAGCAGGGGCCAAAAACATTCAGTACTTC
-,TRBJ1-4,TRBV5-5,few,CASSSIRAMDEKLFF,TGTGCCAGCAGCTCGATCAGGGCTATGGATGAAAAACTGTTTTTT
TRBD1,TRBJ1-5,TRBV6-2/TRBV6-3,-,CASRTAGTGGNQPQHF,TGTGCCAGCAGAACAGCCGGGACAGGGGGCAATCAGCCCCAGCATTTT
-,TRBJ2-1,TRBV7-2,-,CASSLLGSNEQFF,TGTGCCAGCAGCTTACTCGGTTCCAATGAGCAGTTCTTC
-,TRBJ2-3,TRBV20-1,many,CSATGLYTDTQYF,TGCAGTGCGACGGGACTCTACACAGATACGCAGTATTTT
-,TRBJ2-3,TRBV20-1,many,CSTRRTDTQYF,TGCAGCACCAGGCGCACAGATACGCAGTATTTT
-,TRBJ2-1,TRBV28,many,CASSLSRSYNEQFF,TGTGCCAGCAGTTTATCCCGGTCCTACAATGAGCAGTTCTTC
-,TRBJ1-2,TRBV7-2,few,CASSLADLGYTF,TGTGCCAGCAGCCTAGCGGATTTGGGCTACACCTTC
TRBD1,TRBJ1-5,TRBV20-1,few,CSATDRSSNQPQHF,TGCAGTGCTACGGACAGGTCCAGCAATCAGCCCCAGCATTTT
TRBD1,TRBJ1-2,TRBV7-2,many,CASSSGQGMVSYGYTF,TGTGCCAGCAGCTCCGGACAGGGGATGGTGTCGTATGGCTACACCTTC
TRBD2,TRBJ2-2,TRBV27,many,CASSLSSGTNTGELFF,TGTGCCAGCAGTTTAAGTAGCGGGACAAACACCGGGGAGCTGTTTTTT
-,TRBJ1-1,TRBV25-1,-,CASRPTQNTEAFF,TGTGCCAGCAGGCCCACACAGAACACTGAAGCTTTCTTT
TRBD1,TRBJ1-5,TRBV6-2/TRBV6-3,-,CASRARRTGGERLDQPQHF,TGTGCCAGCAGGGCCCGCAGGACAGGGGGAGAACGGTTGGATCAGCCCCAGCATTTT
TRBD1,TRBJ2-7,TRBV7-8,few,CASSLWGTGANNEQYF,TGTGCCAGCAGCTTATGGGGAACAGGGGCGAACAACGAGCAGTACTTC
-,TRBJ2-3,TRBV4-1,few,CASSPEGWSTDTQYF,TGCGCCAGCAGCCCCGAGGGGTGGAGCACAGATACGCAGTATTTT
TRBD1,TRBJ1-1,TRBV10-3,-,CAISPGTDGTEAFF,TGTGCCATCAGTCCGGGGACAGATGGCACTGAAGCTTTCTTT
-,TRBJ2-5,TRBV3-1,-,CASTQARRGGETQYF,TGTGCCAGCACCCAAGCTCGGAGAGGGGGTGAGACCCAGTACTTC
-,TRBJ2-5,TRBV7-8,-,CASSLGGPQETQYF,TGTGCCAGCAGCTTAGGGGGGCCTCAAGAGACCCAGTACTTC
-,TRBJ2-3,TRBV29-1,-,CSADVRGATDTQYF,TGCAGCGCCGACGTTAGGGGCGCGACAGATACGCAGTATTTT
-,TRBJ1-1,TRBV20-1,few,CSVEARWNTEAFF,TGCAGTGTTGAGGCAAGATGGAACACTGAAGCTTTCTTT
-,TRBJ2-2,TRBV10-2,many,CASIGGLRNTGELFF,TGCGCCAGCATAGGAGGGTTGAGGAACACCGGGGAGCTGTTTTTT
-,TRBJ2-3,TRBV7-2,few,CASSLSTLDTQYF,TGTGCCAGCAGCTTATCTACTCTGGATACGCAGTATTTT
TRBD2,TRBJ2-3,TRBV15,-,CATSSGTSGSSQYF,TGTGCCACCAGTTCCGGGACTAGCGGGAGTTCGCAGTATTTT
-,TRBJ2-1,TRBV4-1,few,CASSQARFDNEQFF,TGCGCCAGCAGCCAAGCCCGATTTGACAATGAGCAGTTCTTC
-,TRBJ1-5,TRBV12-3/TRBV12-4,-,CASSFGQHSNQPQHF,TGTGCCAGCAGTTTCGGACAACATAGCAATCAGCCCCAGCATTTT